This is a list of T cell receptor beta chains from one sample in a study of blood T cell repertoires in COVID-19. Assay: immunoSEQ multiplex PCR; the TCRdb copy retains only in-frame clones and omits some. The sample has 150,000 to 200,000 clones; around 90% are singletons. Material for sequencing was peripheral blood. The receptors were sampled from a middle-aged man with acute or convalescent COVID-19. Both conserved end residues are part of each CDR3. Each record gives: J gene, D gene, V gene, clone size, CDR3 protein, CDR3 DNA. D genes are given only for firm matches. Only part of the rows carry a size: once, few, many, or a class if the clone is expanded.

>TRBJ2-7|TRBD2|TRBV11-2|NA
CASSSQSSSGSYEQYF
TGTGCCAGCAGCTCCCAATCTTCTAGCGGTTCCTACGAGCAGTACTTC
>TRBJ1-5|NA|TRBV6-5|NA
CASSPSRLDQPQHF
TGTGCCAGCAGCCCCAGCAGGCTCGATCAGCCCCAGCATTTT
>TRBJ2-1|TRBD1|TRBV19|NA
CASSFTGGRNEQFF
TGTGCCAGTTCGTTCACAGGGGGCCGGAATGAGCAGTTCTTC
>TRBJ1-4|TRBD1|TRBV29-1|NA
CSFSTGGKLFF
TGCAGCTTCTCGACAGGGGGAAAACTGTTTTTT
>TRBJ1-6|NA|TRBV11-2|NA
CASSLTPGSPLHF
TGTGCCAGCAGCCTCACCCCAGGGTCACCCCTCCACTTT
>TRBJ1-4|NA|TRBV19|NA
CASSRGSRVLVEKLFF
TGTGCCAGTAGTAGAGGATCCAGGGTGCTAGTGGAAAAACTGTTTTTT
>TRBJ2-1|TRBD1|TRBV15|NA
CATSRGSTGNYEQFF
TGTGCCACCAGCAGAGGTTCGACAGGGAATTATGAGCAGTTCTTC
>TRBJ1-1|TRBD1|TRBV2|NA
CASSVRTGGEAFF
TGTGCCAGCAGTGTTAGGACAGGAGGAGAAGCTTTCTTT
>TRBJ2-3|NA|TRBV19|once
CASSIGRQLTDTQYF
TGTGCCAGTAGTATAGGGCGACAGCTCACAGATACGCAGTATTTT
>TRBJ2-3|TRBD2|TRBV12-5|NA
CASGLTPDGTSGVSTDTQYF
TGTGCTAGTGGTTTGACCCCTGACGGGACTAGCGGGGTGTCCACAGATACGCAGTATTTT
>TRBJ2-3|TRBD2|TRBV18|NA
CASSPPGLAGGGTDTQYF
TGTGCCAGCTCGCCTCCGGGACTAGCGGGAGGAGGCACAGATACGCAGTATTTT
>TRBJ2-2|TRBD1|TRBV10-3|NA
CAISAGTGGIGELFF
TGTGCCATCAGTGCCGGGACAGGAGGGATCGGGGAGCTGTTTTTT
>TRBJ2-1|NA|TRBV4-3|few
CASSPRDTVYNEQFF
TGCGCCAGCAGCCCCCGGGACACCGTCTACAATGAGCAGTTCTTC
>TRBJ2-1|NA|TRBV7-3|NA
CASSYGGNEQFF
TGTGCCAGCAGCTACGGGGGCAATGAGCAGTTCTTC
>TRBJ1-1|TRBD1|TRBV7-9|NA
CASSPDRGLLAEAFF
TGTGCCAGCAGCCCGGACAGGGGGTTGTTGGCTGAAGCTTTCTTT
>TRBJ2-7|TRBD1|TRBV5-4|NA
CASSLPGQGIYEQYF
TGTGCCAGCAGCTTACCGGGACAGGGAATCTACGAGCAGTACTTC
>TRBJ1-6|NA|TRBV30|NA
CAWSYPGDNWLLLHF
TGTGCCTGGAGCTACCCCGGGGATAATTGGTTACTCCTCCACTTT
>TRBJ1-5|TRBD1|TRBV19|NA
CASSIDRGPQPQHF
TGTGCCAGTAGTATCGACAGGGGGCCTCAGCCCCAGCATTTT
>TRBJ2-5|TRBD2|TRBV3-1/TRBV3-2|once
CASSRHGGLAGSGSETQYF
TGTGCCAGCAGCCGACACGGTGGACTAGCGGGGAGCGGGTCGGAGACCCAGTACTTC
>TRBJ1-1|NA|TRBV28|NA
CASRGAGEGNTEAFF
TGTGCCAGCAGAGGTGCAGGGGAGGGGAACACTGAAGCTTTCTTT
>TRBJ1-2|TRBD1|TRBV28|once
CASNTIGEQGSGGYTF
TGTGCCAGCAACACTATCGGGGAACAGGGGAGCGGAGGCTACACCTTC
>TRBJ2-1|NA|TRBV24-1|once
CATSDRLATGSYNEQFF
TGTGCCACCAGTGATAGACTAGCGACAGGGTCCTACAATGAGCAGTTCTTC
>TRBJ1-3|NA|TRBV9|NA
CASSVGGTGNTIYF
TGTGCCAGCAGCGTAGGAGGGACTGGAAACACCATATATTTT
>TRBJ2-3|NA|TRBV27|NA
CASSLGGDTQIGQYF
TGTGCCAGCAGTTTGGGCGGGGATACACAGATAGGGCAGTATTTT
>TRBJ2-2|TRBD1|TRBV10-3|NA
CAISPGQTNTGELFF
TGTGCCATCAGTCCGGGACAGACGAACACCGGGGAGCTGTTTTTT
>TRBJ2-2|TRBD2|TRBV27|NA
CASRLGGAYTGELFF
TGTGCCAGCAGGCTCGGGGGGGCATACACCGGGGAGCTGTTTTTT
>TRBJ2-4|TRBD2|TRBV9|NA
CASSVVGLAGTDPAKNIQYF
TGTGCCAGCAGCGTAGTGGGGCTAGCGGGAACCGACCCAGCCAAAAACATTCAGTACTTC
>TRBJ1-2|TRBD1|TRBV10-3|NA
CAISTRGQEGGYTF
TGTGCCATCAGTACCAGGGGACAGGAAGGAGGCTACACCTTC
>TRBJ2-5|NA|TRBV20-1|once
CSASLLQETQYF
TGCAGTGCTAGTCTTCTTCAAGAGACCCAGTACTTC
>TRBJ1-6|NA|TRBV7-2|NA
CASSSYSTDNSPLHF
TGTGCCAGCAGCTCTTACAGTACAGACAATTCACCCCTCCACTTT
>TRBJ2-5|NA|TRBV5-1|NA
CASSSGVGETQYF
TGCGCCAGCAGCTCGGGGGTCGGCGAGACCCAGTACTTC
>TRBJ2-3|NA|TRBV5-4|NA
CASSLGASRTDTQYF
TGTGCCAGCAGCTTGGGAGCATCTCGCACAGATACGCAGTATTTT
>TRBJ2-7|TRBD2|TRBV2|NA
CASGLAGPYEQYF
TGTGCCAGCGGACTAGCGGGACCCTACGAGCAGTACTTC
>TRBJ2-5|TRBD2|TRBV27|NA
CASRGLAGEETQYF
TGTGCCAGCAGGGGACTAGCGGGAGAAGAGACCCAGTACTTC
>TRBJ2-3|TRBD2|TRBV7-2|NA
CASSLVSPVAGGGTDTQYF
TGTGCCAGCAGCTTAGTATCCCCAGTAGCGGGGGGGGGCACAGATACGCAGTATTTT
>TRBJ1-1|TRBD1|TRBV6-1|NA
CASSEPPGQGPEAFF
TGTGCCAGCAGTGAACCGCCGGGACAGGGACCTGAAGCTTTCTTT
>TRBJ1-5|NA|TRBV30|NA
CAWSILAGNQPQHF
TGTGCCTGGAGTATTTTGGCAGGCAATCAGCCCCAGCATTTT
>TRBJ1-6|NA|TRBV19|once
CASSMVAGGSPLHF
TGTGCCAGTAGTATGGTGGCAGGAGGATCACCCCTCCACTTT
>TRBJ2-3|NA|TRBV27|NA
CASSLLASTDTQYF
TGTGCCAGCAGTCTCTTAGCTAGCACAGATACGCAGTATTTT
>TRBJ2-1|TRBD2|TRBV2|NA
CASSPLAGVGNEQFF
TGTGCCAGCAGCCCACTAGCGGGAGTGGGAAATGAGCAGTTCTTC
>TRBJ1-5|NA|TRBV4-1|NA
CASSLYHSPTGNQPQHF
TGCGCCAGCAGCCTCTACCATTCGCCTACGGGCAATCAGCCCCAGCATTTT
>TRBJ2-5|NA|TRBV19|NA
CATGEITGVETQYF
TGTGCCACGGGGGAAATCACCGGGGTCGAGACCCAGTACTTC
>TRBJ2-5|TRBD2|TRBV19|once
CASSMKTSGSPYQETQYF
TGTGCCAGTAGTATGAAGACTAGCGGGAGCCCTTACCAAGAGACCCAGTACTTC
>TRBJ1-2|NA|TRBV29-1|once
CSVEEVWASGGYTF
TGCAGCGTTGAAGAGGTTTGGGCCTCTGGGGGCTACACCTTC
>TRBJ1-5|TRBD1|TRBV27|NA
CASSSGTGSNQPQHF
TGTGCCAGCAGTTCCGGGACAGGATCTAATCAGCCCCAGCATTTT
>TRBJ1-6|NA|TRBV19|NA
CASNKQPGEDSRISPLHF
TGTGCCAGTAACAAACAACCCGGGGAGGACTCTAGGATTTCACCCCTCCACTTT
>TRBJ2-2|NA|TRBV2|NA
CASSLSQEGTGELFF
TGTGCCAGCAGTCTATCTCAGGAGGGCACCGGGGAGCTGTTTTTT
>TRBJ2-3|TRBD1|TRBV29-1|NA
CSVRDRTITDTQYF
TGCAGCGTTAGGGACAGGACAATCACAGATACGCAGTATTTT
>TRBJ1-2|TRBD1|TRBV18|NA
CASSPFGTGQIANYGYTF
TGTGCCAGCTCGCCCTTCGGGACAGGGCAGATAGCTAACTATGGCTACACCTTC
>TRBJ2-4|TRBD2|TRBV5-4|NA
CASSLNGGNLAKNIQYF
TGTGCCAGCAGCCTAAACGGGGGGAACCTAGCCAAAAACATTCAGTACTTC
>TRBJ2-5|NA|TRBV11-2|NA
CASSPRGRETQYF
TGTGCCAGCAGCCCCCGGGGGAGGGAGACCCAGTACTTC
>TRBJ2-3|NA|TRBV29-1|NA
CSIPGVDTQYF
TGCAGCATCCCCGGGGTAGATACGCAGTATTTT
>TRBJ1-1|NA|TRBV10-3|NA
CAISEVGGPNTEAFF
TGTGCCATCAGTGAGGTTGGTGGCCCCAACACTGAAGCTTTCTTT
>TRBJ2-2|NA|TRBV6-5|once
CASTRRNTGELFF
TGTGCCAGCACCAGAAGGAACACCGGGGAGCTGTTTTTT
>TRBJ2-1|TRBD2|TRBV7-8|NA
CASSLRTSGRPPNEQFF
TGTGCCAGCAGCCTGAGGACTAGCGGGCGACCTCCCAATGAGCAGTTCTTC
>TRBJ2-3|NA|TRBV6-5|NA
CASSHPGGGTDTQYF
TGTGCCAGCAGTCACCCCGGGGGAGGAACAGATACGCAGTATTTT